A selection of T cell receptor beta chains follows, all from one sample in a study of T cell responses to AZD1222 COVID-19 vaccine. The data were produced by immunoSEQ multiplex PCR, yet TCRdb's version contains in-frame clones alone and is incomplete. This table has some 90,000 clones, about 88% appearing once. Sequencing was performed on peripheral blood, taken on day 0 of AZD1222 vaccination. Source of these receptors: an adult in good health. The CDR3 runs from the conserved cysteine through the conserved F or W. The D gene is left open where the match is weak. Clone size is stated in some rows and not others, as once, few, many or a class when expanded.

clone size	D gene	V gene	J gene	CDR3 DNA	CDR3 protein
.	.	TRBV28	TRBJ1-3	TGTGCCAGCATTGGCCGGAAGGGTTCCTCTGGAAACACCATATATTTT	CASIGRKGSSGNTIYF
.	.	TRBV6-1	TRBJ1-2	TGTGCCAGCAGTGAAATGTCGGGGATCCCTAACTATGGCTACACCTTC	CASSEMSGIPNYGYTF
.	TRBD1	TRBV6-2/TRBV6-3	TRBJ1-5	TGTGCCAGCAGTGGGACAGGCGGCAATCAGCCCCAGCATTTT	CASSGTGGNQPQHF
.	TRBD1	TRBV14	TRBJ2-2	TGTGCCAGCAGCATAACCTCAGGGGGATCCGGGGAGCTGTTTTTT	CASSITSGGSGELFF
.	TRBD1	TRBV2	TRBJ2-3	TGTGCCAGCAGGGACCGACAGGGGCCAAGCACAGATACGCAGTATTTT	CASRDRQGPSTDTQYF
.	TRBD2	TRBV12-5	TRBJ2-1	TGTGCTAGTGGTTCCGGACTAGCGGGGATCTCCTACAATGAGCAGTTCTTC	CASGSGLAGISYNEQFF
few	.	TRBV28	TRBJ1-1	TGTGCCAGCAGTTTCGTGGGGGTGGAGGGCACTGAAGCTTTCTTT	CASSFVGVEGTEAFF
.	.	TRBV7-3	TRBJ2-3	TGTGCCAGCAGCCAGGCTGATACGCAGTATTTT	CASSQADTQYF
few	.	TRBV2	TRBJ2-7	TGTGCCAGCAGTGAAGCTCTTCGGGGTTACGAGCAGTACTTC	CASSEALRGYEQYF
.	.	TRBV6-1	TRBJ1-3	TGTGCCAGCAGTGGGTTCCTGGCAGCCATCTCTGGAAACACCATATATTTT	CASSGFLAAISGNTIYF
.	.	TRBV5-1	TRBJ2-7	TGCGCCAGCAGCTCCTCGTACTACGAGCAGTACTTC	CASSSSYYEQYF
.	.	TRBV23-1	TRBJ2-3	TGCGCCAGCAGGAGCGCGTTAACTAGCACAGATACGCAGTATTTT	CASRSALTSTDTQYF
.	TRBD1	TRBV12-3/TRBV12-4	TRBJ1-1	TGTGCCAGCAGTTCACAGGGGGCGAAAGCTTTCTTT	CASSSQGAKAFF
.	.	TRBV4-1	TRBJ1-1	TGCGCCAGCAGCCAACCGGGATCCACTGAAGCTTTCTTT	CASSQPGSTEAFF
.	.	TRBV7-3	TRBJ2-1	TGTGCCAGCAGCTTAAGTGGCAGTCTATACAATGAGCAGTTCTTC	CASSLSGSLYNEQFF
.	TRBD2	TRBV10-3	TRBJ2-1	TGTGCCATCGGGACTAGCGGGGAGTGGGACAATGAGCAGTTCTTC	CAIGTSGEWDNEQFF
.	TRBD1	TRBV6-5	TRBJ2-2	TGTGCCAGCAGTTTCGCCGGGACAGGGGGCACCGGGGAGCTGTTTTTT	CASSFAGTGGTGELFF
.	TRBD1	TRBV7-2	TRBJ1-1	TGTGCCAGCAGCCCGGGACAGGCGAACACTGAAGCTTTCTTT	CASSPGQANTEAFF
.	TRBD1	TRBV19	TRBJ1-6	TGTGCCAGTAGTATAACGACAGGGGGATATAATTCACCCCTCCACTTT	CASSITTGGYNSPLHF
.	.	TRBV15	TRBJ2-1	TGTGCCACCAGCAGAGATCGCGTAGCGGACAATGAGCAGTTCTTC	CATSRDRVADNEQFF
.	TRBD1	TRBV7-9	TRBJ2-1	TGTGCCAGCAGCTTAGCGACCGGGACAGGGTATTACAATGAGCAGTTCTTC	CASSLATGTGYYNEQFF
.	TRBD1	TRBV5-4	TRBJ2-3	TGTGCCAGCAGCCATGGGACAGACACAGATACGCAGTATTTT	CASSHGTDTDTQYF
few	.	TRBV18	TRBJ1-2	TGTGCCAGCTCACCCCTGGCAGAAACTAACTATGGCTACACCTTC	CASSPLAETNYGYTF
.	.	TRBV2	TRBJ1-2	TGTGCCAGGGGTACCGGGACCCCACCGGGAGGCTACACCTTC	CARGTGTPPGGYTF
.	.	TRBV19	TRBJ2-3	TGTGCCAGTATGGACGCAGGGATCTCAGATACGCAGTATTTT	CASMDAGISDTQYF
few	.	TRBV9	TRBJ1-1	TGTGCCAGCAGCTTTACAGGGAGCACTGAAGCTTTCTTT	CASSFTGSTEAFF
.	.	TRBV3-1/TRBV3-2	TRBJ1-6	TGTGCCAGCAGCCCTACCCCCGGCAGCCAGTCACCCCTCCACTTT	CASSPTPGSQSPLHF
.	TRBD1	TRBV7-9	TRBJ1-1	TGTGCCAGCAGCAGGACAGGGGGCGGGTCTGAAGCTTTCTTT	CASSRTGGGSEAFF
few	.	TRBV4-1	TRBJ1-2	TGCGCCAGCAGCCAAGACACAGCTAACTATGGCTACACCTTC	CASSQDTANYGYTF
.	TRBD2	TRBV19	TRBJ2-1	TGTGCCAGTAGCCCCGGGCCGGGGGGTTCCTACAATGAGCAGTTCTTC	CASSPGPGGSYNEQFF
.	.	TRBV24-1	TRBJ1-2	TGTGCCACCAGTGATGTGTTCGAGGGGGGCTACACCTTC	CATSDVFEGGYTF
.	TRBD2	TRBV5-4	TRBJ2-3	TGTGCCAGCAGCGCTCAGCGGGGGCTCGCGACAGATACGCAGTATTTT	CASSAQRGLATDTQYF
.	.	TRBV3-1/TRBV3-2	TRBJ2-7	TGTGCCAGCAGCCAAGCTCCGGGGGGCGACTACGAGCAGTACTTC	CASSQAPGGDYEQYF
.	.	TRBV30	TRBJ1-1	TGTGCCTGGAGTCTTGGACAAAGATACACTGAAGCTTTCTTT	CAWSLGQRYTEAFF
once	.	TRBV7-3	TRBJ2-3	TGTGCCAGCAGCTTAGGGCCTGGGGAACTGCCAGATACGCAGTATTTT	CASSLGPGELPDTQYF
.	.	TRBV27	TRBJ1-4	TGTGCCAGCAGTTCCAGACCCCCCTGGACTAATGAAAAACTGTTTTTT	CASSSRPPWTNEKLFF
.	.	TRBV4-1	TRBJ2-7	TGCGCCAGCAGCCCAGTCTCCGGGACTTCCGGATACGAGCAGTACTTC	CASSPVSGTSGYEQYF
.	.	TRBV5-4	TRBJ2-7	TGTGCCAGCAGCTTGGCGGGGGCGACGTACGAGCAGTACTTC	CASSLAGATYEQYF
.	TRBD1	TRBV7-9	TRBJ2-7	TGTGCCAGCAGCCCAAGACAGGGGATCGAGCAGTACTTC	CASSPRQGIEQYF
.	TRBD1	TRBV6-6	TRBJ1-1	TGTGCCAGCAGCAAGACGGGACAGCATATGAACACTGAAGCTTTCTTT	CASSKTGQHMNTEAFF
.	TRBD2	TRBV6-5	TRBJ2-3	TGTGCCAGCAGCAGCGGGGGAAGGGGTACGCAGTATTTT	CASSSGGRGTQYF
.	.	TRBV11-2	TRBJ1-1	TGTGCCAGCAGTCTTTCCCGGACGTTTGAAGCTTTCTTT	CASSLSRTFEAFF
.	.	TRBV19	TRBJ1-1	TGTGCCAGTAGTCCGGGACTGAACACTGAAGCTTTCTTT	CASSPGLNTEAFF
.	TRBD2	TRBV2	TRBJ2-5	TGTGCCAGCAGTGAGGGGGGGAGAGAGACCCAGTACTTC	CASSEGGRETQYF
.	TRBD2	TRBV19	TRBJ2-2	TGTGCCAGTAGTCAGGCTAGCGGGGGCTCCTGGGAGCTGTTTTTT	CASSQASGGSWELFF
few	.	TRBV4-3	TRBJ1-2	TGCGCCAGCAGCCAAGCAATAGGGGTGGGGTATGGCTACACCTTC	CASSQAIGVGYGYTF
.	.	TRBV19	TRBJ1-4	TGTGCCAGTAGTTGGAGGGGTCGGGGTGAAAAACTGTTTTTT	CASSWRGRGEKLFF
.	TRBD2	TRBV14	TRBJ2-1	TGTGCCAGCAGCCCATATAGCGGGGGGGCCGGTGAGCAGTTCTTC	CASSPYSGGAGEQFF
.	.	TRBV24-1	TRBJ1-2	TGTGCCACCAGTCCTCCCGGGTCCCTCTACTACACCTTC	CATSPPGSLYYTF
.	TRBD1	TRBV30	TRBJ1-5	TGTGCCTGGAGTGTCAAGGACAGGTACATTGGTAGCAATCAGCCCCAGCATTTT	CAWSVKDRYIGSNQPQHF
.	TRBD1	TRBV19	TRBJ1-2	TGTGCCAGTAGTATTTCCGGGGGACAGACCCCCTATGGCTACACCTTC	CASSISGGQTPYGYTF
once	.	TRBV11-2	TRBJ1-1	TGTGCCAGCAGCTTAAGCAGCTTCATGAACACTGAAGCTTTCTTT	CASSLSSFMNTEAFF